This T cell receptor beta chain was retrieved from a study of T cells in Graves' hyperthyroidism and ophthalmopathy. The CDR3 runs to 11 residues. Trimming removed 8 bases from V and 12 bases from J; junction bases left unmatched: 9. CDR1 SQVTM and CDR2 ANQGSEA come from the germline V gene. Patients aged 18 to 65 had newly diagnosed hyperthyroidism lasting under 2 months. Uncontrolled infection, other autoimmune disease, pregnancy and lactation each barred patients from inclusion. Researchers took RNA transcripts and amplified the TCR beta CDR3 regions from them. HTBI primers were employed in a first-round RT-PCR of the TCR CDR3. TCRdb independently ran MiXCR on the multiplex PCR reads; one entry per CDR3 protein. The repertoire holds 500,000 to 750,000 distinct CDR3 sequences, with around 16% as singletons. This clonotype was detected a few times. Antigen specificity is unknown. Findings and caveats of the study: Blood held most thyroid clonotypes expanded above 0.001 frequency.

The V gene is TRBV29-1, the J gene TRBJ2-3; TRBD1 agrees at 9 bases. Specimen: blood. This receptor was obtained from a woman aged 25 to 39 with Graves' hyperthyroidism. In nucleotides, the CDR3 is TGCAGCACCGCATCGGGACAGGGTCAGTATTTT. Translated, it gives CSTASGQGQYF.